This T cell receptor (beta chain) was retrieved from a study of T cells in localized non-small cell lung cancer. Study-wide points: Sequence data derive from only one tumor region, so heterogeneity remains possible. Adjacent uninvolved lung tissue had the highest T cell clonality, exceeding tumor. Higher adjacent-lung clonality was associated with shorter survival. Out of the top 100 tumor clones, a median 57 were seen in adjacent lung.

The method was immunoSEQ multiplex PCR; TCRdb's version includes in-frame clones alone and lacks a portion of them. The table shows roughly 25,000 clones, with about 86% occurring only once. Turning to this clone: Its specificity is unknown.

CDR1 and CDR2 (germline): SGHNT, YYREEE (reference sequence). The CDR3 extends over 16 amino acids. V dropped 4 bases and J dropped 6; count of bases not matched to a gene: 7. The sequence came from a male donor older than 55 with stage II squamous cell lung carcinoma. The rearrangement links TRBV5-4 to TRBJ2-1, with 13 nucleotides matching TRBD2. Sequences were derived from peripheral blood, sampled before any cancer treatment. The CDR3 DNA follows: TGTGCCAGCAGCACCGGACTAGCGGGAGTGAGCAATGAGCAGTTCTTC. Translation gives CASSTGLAGVSNEQFF.